The T cell receptor beta chain described here comes from a study of shared clonotypes between healthy human individuals. Across the whole study: Participating donors consisted of two women and a few men aged 18 to 49.

Replicate sorted-subset PCRs were loaded with around 220 ng DNA, 31,000 or so T cell genomes. Study processing details: Junction-only sequences without quality scores were provided by ImmunoSEQ, so filtering was different. Assay: immunoSEQ multiplex PCR; the TCRdb copy retains only in-frame clones and omits some. The DNA gave D and trimming, while V, J and clone size come from that table. Of approximately 2,300,000 clones listed, around 92% were seen once; the top ten hold about 0.36%. The clonotype comes from a man aged 18 to 29 in good health. Some clones in this sample may be carry-over from other donors' samples. Sequencing input: naive CD4+ T cells from PBMCs. The subset was: CD45RA+ positively selected.

The chain's CDR3 is CASSKGQGTNEKLFF. The CDR3 bases are TGCGCCAGCAGCAAGGGACAGGGGACTAATGAAAAACTGTTTTTT. This chain links TRBV5-1 with TRBJ1-4, with TRBD1 matching over 10 bases. The CDR3 sequence is 15 residues long. Germline CDR1 and CDR2: SGHRS and YFSETQ. With 4 bases clipped from V and 2 bases from J, the junction kept 2 bases outside the gene matches.